The 20 T cell receptor beta chains in this list originate from one sample, sequenced in a study of blood T cell repertoires in COVID-19. Using immunoSEQ multiplex PCR, the repertoire was profiled, and TCRdb retains in-frame clones only, with some absent. The sample includes a few hundred thousand clones, 84% of them seen just once. The material sequenced was peripheral blood. The receptor set was obtained from a human donor in a cohort sampled during active COVID-19.

The chain recombines TRBV19 with TRBJ2-1, with unresolved D. Trimming pared 2 bases from V and 5 bases from J, leaving 10 bases between. Germline CDR1 LNHDA, CDR2 SQIVND (reference sequence). This CDR3 has 14 residues. CDR3 amino acids: CASSIMRSNNEQFF. As DNA, the CDR3 is TGTGCCAGTAGTATAATGAGATCTAACAATGAGCAGTTCTTC.

The chain recombines TRBV2 with TRBJ1-4; D remains unclear. Germline assignment: CDR1 SNHLY and CDR2 FYNNEI. V lost 4 bases to trimming and J lost 8 bases, with 8 bases between them. The CDR3 is 12 amino acids. CDR3 sequence (DNA): TGTGCCAGCAGTGGGAGGTGGGAAAAACTGTTTTTT. Translated, it gives CASSGRWEKLFF.

Remarks on this clone: A read error may produce the germline difference seen at one junction end. The V call is TRBV6-5, the J call TRBJ2-7; the match to TRBD2 covers 8 bases. The CDR3 loop spans 14 amino acids. Germline CDR1 MNHEY, CDR2 SVGAGI. CDR3 in amino acids: CAGRGGRSAYEQYF. In nucleotides, the CDR3 is TGTGCCGGCAGGGGCGGGAGGAGCGCCTACGAGCAGTACTTC.

The V and J genes are TRBV24-1 and TRBJ2-2; D perhaps matches TRBD1 (5 bases). CDR3 length: 14 residues. Trimming pared 6 bases from V and 2 bases from J, leaving 9 bases between. The germline CDR1 and CDR2 sequences are KGHDR and SFDVKD. CDR3 sequence (DNA): TGTGCCACCAGTTTGGGGCTCAACACCGGGGAGCTGTTTTTT. Translated, it gives CATSLGLNTGELFF.

This clone was detected a few times. CDR3: CASSQGAYDSGELFF. The CDR3 DNA is TGCGCCAGCAGCCAGGGGGCGTATGATAGCGGGGAGCTGTTTTTT. The chain joins TRBV4-1 to TRBJ2-2; TRBD1 is a possible D gene (6 bases). The CDR3 is made up of 15 amino acids. V was cut by 3 bases and J by 7 bases, with 15 bases left in between. Germline values: CDR1 MGHRA, CDR2 YSYEKL.

Concerning this clone: One end of the junction does not line up with germline, which may come from a read error. The J gene is TRBJ2-7, the V gene TRBV2; 7 bases fit TRBD1. Germline V CDR1 and CDR2: SNHLY, FYNNEI. This CDR3 contains 15 residues. CDR3 sequence (DNA): TGTGCCAGCAGTGAACGGATGACAGGGAAGGTGTTAAGGAACTTC. Residues: CASSERMTGKVLRNF.

The V and J genes are TRBV2 and TRBJ1-4; no definite D call. CDR1 and CDR2 from the germline V gene are SNHLY and FYNNEI. This CDR3 spans 15 amino acids. Trimming shortened V by 8 bases and J by 6 bases, and 19 bases separated the two germline ends. This chain's CDR3 is CASLPPNRIDEKLFF. CDR3 in DNA: TGTGCCAGCCTACCCCCCAACAGAATAGATGAAAAACTGTTTTTT.

The chain is built from TRBV5-1 and TRBJ2-1; 16 bases agree with TRBD2. V lost 4 bases, J lost 1 base, and 5 bases stayed unmatched. This CDR3 region has 18 residues. Germline CDR1 reads SGHRS; CDR2 reads YFSETQ. CDR3 bases: TGCGCCAGCAGCCCCCCGGGACTAGCGGGAGGGTCCTACAATGAGCAGTTCTTC. Encoded protein: CASSPPGLAGGSYNEQFF.

This rearrangement joins TRBV19 to TRBJ2-1, with a possible D match to TRBD2 (6 bases). CDR1 LNHDA and CDR2 SQIVND come from the germline V gene (reference sequence). This CDR3 is built from 14 residues. With 8 bases removed from V and 2 bases from J, the gap between germline ends came to 13 bases. In DNA, the CDR3 is TGTGCCAGTTCCCTTGGCGGGGCCTACAATGAGCAGTTCTTC. This translates into CASSLGGAYNEQFF.

The chain recombines TRBV6-5 with TRBJ2-7; 7 nucleotides align to TRBD1. Germline loops: CDR1 MNHEY, CDR2 SVGAGI. This CDR3 contains 14 residues. Trimming removed 4 bases from V and 5 bases from J; junction bases left unmatched: 8. The CDR3 sequence: CASSSRTGPHEQYF. The CDR3 DNA sequence: TGTGCCAGCAGTTCCCGGACAGGACCCCACGAGCAGTACTTC.

The V call is TRBV7-2, the J call TRBJ2-2, with 12 bases lining up with TRBD2. Trimming took 4 bases from V and 6 from J; bases not matched to a gene: 6. The CDR3 sequence is 16 residues long. Looked up from germline, CDR1 is SGHTA and CDR2 is FQGNSA. The CDR3 loop reads CASSSRLAGVPGELFF. The CDR3, as DNA: TGTGCCAGCAGCTCACGACTAGCGGGAGTCCCCGGGGAGCTGTTTTTT.

J is TRBJ1-5 and V is TRBV10-2, with D tentatively TRBD1 (5 bases). The V end lost 3 bases, the J end lost 2 bases, and 14 bases lay between the germline ends. CDR3 length: 16 amino acids. CDR1 is WSHSY and CDR2 is SAAADI in the germline V gene. The CDR3 DNA is TGCGCCAGCAGTGAAACGCAGGGAAGGGGCAATCAGCCCCAGCATTTT. This gives the protein CASSETQGRGNQPQHF.

CDR3: CASSTGPGANTEAFF. The CDR3 DNA reads as TGTGCCAGCAGCACGGGTCCGGGAGCGAACACTGAAGCTTTCTTT. This sequence joins TRBV11-3 and TRBJ1-1; D unresolved. Germline lookup yields CDR1 SGHNT and CDR2 YENEEA. This CDR3 region has 15 residues. The V gene lost 5 bases and the J gene lost 1 base, with 14 bases spanning the gap.

V usage is TRBV4-1 and J usage is TRBJ2-2; TRBD1 might be the D (6 bases). V lost 5 bases to trimming and J lost 7 bases, with 17 bases between them. The CDR3 spans 15 residues. CDR1 and CDR2 (germline): MGHRA, YSYEKL. DNA of the CDR3: TGCGCCAGCAGCACTCACACAGGGTATAGCGGGGAGCTGTTTTTT. Its translation: CASSTHTGYSGELFF.

This sequence joins TRBV5-1 and TRBJ2-3, with 8 positions matching TRBD2. V shed 0 bases, J shed 2 bases, and the junction held 5 bases outside the gene matches. The CDR3 loop spans 16 amino acids. The germline CDR1 and CDR2 sequences are SGHRS and YFSETQ. DNA of the CDR3: TGCGCCAGCAGCTTGGGGGGCGGGAGGTACACAGATACGCAGTATTTT. Amino acids: CASSLGGGRYTDTQYF.

The chain links TRBV6-6 to TRBJ1-5; 7 bases align to TRBD1. V shed 6 bases and J 5 bases; nucleotides not matched to a gene: 7. Per the germline V gene, CDR1 is MNHNY and CDR2 is SVGAGI (reference sequence). The CDR3 runs to 14 residues. As DNA, the CDR3 is TGTGCCAGCAGGGCGGGACAGTCGCATCAGCCCCAGCATTTT. Protein product: CASRAGQSHQPQHF.

The chain carries TRBV14 and TRBJ2-7; D may be TRBD1 (6 bases). Trimming shortened V by 4 bases and J by 2 bases, and 12 bases separated the two germline ends. Germline-derived CDR1 and CDR2 are SGHDN and FVKESK. This CDR3 is 14 amino acids long. The CDR3 nucleotides are TGTGCCAGCAGCCGGGACATCCCTCCCTACGAGCAGTACTTC. It encodes CASSRDIPPYEQYF.

The CDR3 DNA is TGTGCCAGCAGGAAGGGACTAGCGGGAGGCAATGAGCAGTTCTTC. Its translation: CASRKGLAGGNEQFF. This rearrangement joins TRBV7-9 to TRBJ2-1; 15 bases line up with TRBD2. CDR1 is SEHNR and CDR2 is FQNEAQ in the germline V gene (reference sequence). The V gene end was trimmed by 6 bases and the J gene end by 6 bases; junction bases not matched to a gene: 3. The CDR3 is 15 residues long.

The chain uses TRBV19 and TRBJ2-1, with a possible D match to TRBD2 (6 bases). CDR3 length equals 18 residues. Trimming cost V 3 bases and J 2 bases, with 20 bases left between them. CDR1 LNHDA and CDR2 SQIVND come from the germline V gene (reference sequence). The CDR3 DNA is TGTGCCAGTAGTATCTTCGGGGAGACTAGTGGGCCCTACAATGAGCAGTTCTTC. Its translation: CASSIFGETSGPYNEQFF. Using reference TRBV19 and TRBJ2-1 for the parts outside the CDR3, the full variable domain is DGGITQSPKYLFRKEGQNVTLSCEQNLNHDAMYWYRQDPGQGLRLIYYSQIVNDFQKGDIAEGYSVSREKKESFPLTVTSAQKNPTAFYLCASSIFGETSGPYNEQFFGPGTRLTVL.

The chain has TRBV2 and TRBJ2-7; 7 bases align to TRBD2. CDR3 length: 12 amino acids. Losses at the gene ends were 11 bases for V and 2 bases for J; bases not matched to a gene: 6. CDR1 and CDR2 (germline): SNHLY, FYNNEI. CDR3 bases: TGTGCCCATGCGGGGGAGACCTACGAGCAGTACTTC. Translated: CAHAGETYEQYF.